The source of this T cell receptor (beta chain) is a study of OX40 agonist ivuxolimab in advanced cancers. Across the whole study: Patients took ivuxolimab, an agonistic anti-OX40 (CD134) antibody. Each patient was given ivuxolimab into a vein every 2 weeks, at 0.01 to 10 mg/kg.

General study results and limits: Compared with CD4+, CD8+ T cells on average had more expanded clones.

The assay was immunoSEQ multiplex PCR, and TCRdb's table has in-frame clones only and misses some. The sample holds tens of thousands of clones, more than 75% seen once. Regarding this clone: Its antigen is currently unknown.

V was shortened by 5 bases and J by 4 bases, with 17 bases between the two germline ends. The CDR3 consists of 15 residues. The germline V gene encodes CDR1 MDHEN and CDR2 SYDVKM. The clonotype comes from an adult with an advanced solid tumor such as melanoma, head and neck, liver or kidney cancer. The specimen was CD4+ or CD8+ T cells sorted from blood, collected in a trial of the OX40 agonist ivuxolimab. The chain combines TRBV28 with TRBJ1-1; no clear D gene. In DNA form, the CDR3 reads TGTGCCAGCAGTCCAGATGGGAAAAAGAGCACTGAAGCTTTCTTT. It encodes CASSPDGKKSTEAFF. Together with reference TRBV28 and TRBJ1-1, the CDR3 gives the full variable domain: DVKVTQSSRYLVKRTGEKVFLECVQDMDHENMFWYRQDPGLGLRLIYFSYDVKMKEKGDIPEGYSVSREKKERFSLILESASTNQTSMYLCASSPDGKKSTEAFFGQGTRLTVV.